This T cell receptor (beta chain) came from a study of blood T cell repertoires in COVID-19. Study context: COVID-19 samples collected from the United States, Italy and Spain covered acute and convalescent phases. In each case, the material was cDNA or gDNA derived from T cells, B-cell-depleted T cells, or PBMCs.

Method: immunoSEQ multiplex PCR; TCRdb's copy keeps in-frame clones and lacks some. The sample comprises around 94,000 clones, just under 85% of which are singletons, and more than 9% rests with the top ten. This clone was counted only a few times. The source of this sequence is a man aged 40-49 years with active or convalescent COVID-19. The sample was peripheral blood.

In nucleotides, the CDR3 is TGTGCCAGCAGGAGGAGGGACGGAGATAGCAATCAGCCCCAGCATTTT. Translating it yields CASRRRDGDSNQPQHF. V gene TRBV2 combines with J gene TRBJ1-5, with a weak D call TRBD1 (5 bases). The CDR3 consists of 16 residues. V was trimmed by 6 bases and J by 0 bases, leaving 15 bases between them. Germline lookup yields CDR1 SNHLY and CDR2 FYNNEI. The full variable domain, its missing parts supplied by reference TRBV2 and TRBJ1-5, is EPEVTQTPSHQVTQMGQEVILRCVPISNHLYFYWYRQILGQKVEFLVSFYNNEISEKSEIFDDQFSVERPDGSNFTLKIRSTKLEDSAMYFCASRRRDGDSNQPQHFGDGTRLSIL.